Listed here are 27 T cell receptor beta chains from one sample, sequenced in a study of blood T cell repertoires in COVID-19. Assay used: immunoSEQ multiplex PCR; TCRdb lists only in-frame clones, some missing. In the table there are about 230,000 clones, roughly 80% of which are singletons. The sequenced sample consisted of peripheral blood. Source of these receptors: an elderly woman with acute or convalescent COVID-19.

This clone was counted only a few times. The gene calls are TRBV27 and TRBJ1-3, with no clear D. Per the germline V gene, CDR1 is MNHEY and CDR2 is SMNVEV (reference sequence). The CDR3 has 14 amino acids. The V end was cut by 5 bases, the J end by 4 bases, with 12 bases between. The CDR3 spells CASSPANAGNTIYF. DNA for the CDR3: TGTGCCAGCAGTCCAGCGAATGCGGGAAACACCATATATTTT.

This clone was found a few times. The chain couples TRBV6-6 to TRBJ1-6; tentative D call: TRBD1 (5 bases). Trimming took 7 bases from V and 5 from J, leaving 15 bases between them. Germline CDR1 reads MNHNY; CDR2 reads SVGAGI (reference sequence). The CDR3 contains 15 residues. CDR3 loop: CASTPRGSNNSPLHF. For the CDR3, the DNA is TGTGCCAGCACACCTCGGGGGAGTAATAATTCACCCCTCCACTTT.

The chain is built from TRBV6-5 and TRBJ1-6; D perhaps matches TRBD1 (6 bases). Trimming took 7 bases from V and 9 from J, leaving 19 bases between them. The germline V gene has CDR1 MNHEY and CDR2 SVGAGI. The CDR3 contains 15 residues. This chain's CDR3 is CASTRTAVGGSPLHF. CDR3 nucleotides: TGTGCCAGCACGAGGACAGCTGTCGGTGGTTCACCCCTCCACTTT.

Written as DNA, the CDR3 is TGTGCCAGTAGTAGCTCCCCCGGGACATACTACGAGCAGTACTTC. This sequence encodes CASSSSPGTYYEQYF. The chain has TRBV19 and TRBJ2-7; tentatively, D is TRBD1 (6 bases). Per the germline V gene, CDR1 is LNHDA and CDR2 is SQIVND (reference sequence). The CDR3 contains 15 residues. Trimming removed 4 bases at V and 3 bases at J, with 16 bases between.

The chain employs TRBV13 and TRBJ1-2; D remains unclear. Germline values: CDR1 PRHDT, CDR2 FYEKMQ (reference sequence). Trimming took off 2 bases at V and 5 bases at J, with 9 bases between the two ends. This CDR3 has 13 residues. CDR3 residues: CASSLRTGYGYTF. The CDR3 DNA reads as TGTGCCAGCAGCTTACGGACGGGGTATGGCTACACCTTC.

This chain links TRBV7-9 with TRBJ2-1; 7 nucleotides match TRBD1. V dropped 0 bases and J dropped 9; count of bases not matched to a gene: 5. The CDR3 runs to 14 residues. Germline V lookup: CDR1 SEHNR, CDR2 FQNEAQ (reference sequence). The CDR3 loop is CASSLAAQGTEQFF. The CDR3, as DNA: TGTGCCAGCAGCTTAGCAGCACAGGGGACTGAGCAGTTCTTC.

This rearrangement joins TRBV5-1 to TRBJ2-1, with a weak D call TRBD1 (6 bases). The germline V gene has CDR1 SGHRS and CDR2 YFSETQ. The CDR3 has 15 residues. V lost 0 bases and J 5 bases, leaving 12 bases between the germline ends. This CDR3 is CASSLEPGVDNEQFF. In DNA form, the CDR3 reads TGCGCCAGCAGCTTGGAACCAGGGGTGGACAATGAGCAGTTCTTC.

This chain connects TRBV7-9 to TRBJ1-1, with TRBD1 identical over 12 bases. Germline V gives CDR1 SEHNR, CDR2 FQNEAQ (reference sequence). This CDR3 has 18 amino acids. The V segment lost 0 bases and the J segment 0 bases; nucleotides outside the gene matches: 5. CDR3: CASSLARGTGGVNTEAFF. Here the CDR3 DNA reads TGTGCCAGCAGCTTAGCGCGAGGGACAGGGGGCGTGAACACTGAAGCTTTCTTT.

V usage is TRBV6-5 and J usage is TRBJ1-5, with D hard to call. V was clipped by 2 bases and J by 9 bases, with 14 bases between them. The germline gives CDR1 MNHEY, CDR2 SVGAGI. This CDR3 has 14 amino acids. CDR3 nucleotides: TGTGCCAGCAGTTACGGCGCGGCCGCCCGGCCCCAGCATTTT. It is translated as CASSYGAAARPQHF.

The chain uses TRBV6-6 and TRBJ1-5; 10 bases match TRBD1. CDR3 length: 17 residues. With 5 bases clipped from V and 0 bases from J, the junction kept 7 bases outside the gene matches. The germline CDR1 and CDR2 sequences are MNHNY and SVGAGI (reference sequence). The CDR3 here is CASSPGQGSLSNQPQHF. CDR3 nucleotides: TGTGCCAGCAGTCCGGGACAGGGGTCGCTTAGCAATCAGCCCCAGCATTTT.

This chain links TRBV7-6 with TRBJ2-1; TRBD1 matches at 8 bases. The length of the CDR3 is 15 residues. From germline, CDR1 is SGHVS and CDR2 FNYEAQ. The V segment lost 1 base and the J segment 5 bases; nucleotides outside the gene matches: 4. CDR3 bases: TGTGCCAGCAGCTTAGGGACAGGGTTCCACAATGAGCAGTTCTTC. This translates into CASSLGTGFHNEQFF.

The CDR3 reads CVRSLGSSGRFYNEQFF. The DNA for the CDR3 is TGTGTCAGAAGCTTAGGAAGTAGCGGGAGGTTTTACAATGAGCAGTTCTTC. This chain connects TRBV7-5 to TRBJ2-1; the DNA was not used to check the table's D call, TRBD2. TRBV7-5 is described as a pseudogene. This CDR3 is 17 amino acids long.

The V gene is TRBV27, the J gene TRBJ2-7; no firm D call. The CDR3 is made up of 15 amino acids. Germline V lookup: CDR1 MNHEY, CDR2 SMNVEV (reference sequence). V was cut by 0 bases and J by 3 bases, with 12 bases left in between. The CDR3 bases are TGTGCCAGCAGTTTATCGAGACCTCCTAGCTACGAGCAGTACTTC. It is translated as CASSLSRPPSYEQYF.

The rearrangement joins TRBV12-3 or TRBV12-4 to TRBJ2-7; TRBD1 is a possible D gene (5 bases). V lost 6 bases and J 4 bases, leaving 13 bases between the germline ends. This CDR3 spans 13 amino acids. In DNA, the CDR3 is TGTGCCAGCAGCCCCGGACATACATACGAGCAGTACTTC. Residues: CASSPGHTYEQYF.

The gene calls are TRBV5-4 and TRBJ2-3; 7 bases are a match to TRBD1. CDR1 is SGHNT and CDR2 is YYREEE in the germline V gene (reference sequence). The CDR3 is made up of 15 amino acids. Losses at the gene ends were 6 bases for V and 2 bases for J; bases not matched to a gene: 9. In DNA form, the CDR3 reads TGTGCCAGCACCCTACTACAGGGGTTCACAGATACGCAGTATTTT. Amino acids: CASTLLQGFTDTQYF.

The rearrangement uses TRBV7-2 and TRBJ2-3; D ambiguous. Germline V gene lookup returns CDR1 SGHTA and CDR2 FQGNSA. The CDR3 extends over 13 amino acids. The V and J ends lost 5 bases and 4 bases respectively, with 10 bases between them. CDR3 residues: CASSRGGADTQYF. The CDR3 DNA sequence: TGTGCCAGCAGCCGTGGCGGAGCAGATACGCAGTATTTT.

This chain uses TRBV6-5 with TRBJ2-5, with TRBD1 matching over 8 bases. The V segment lost 2 bases and the J segment 9 bases; nucleotides outside the gene matches: 11. This CDR3 contains 15 residues. Looked up from germline, CDR1 is MNHEY and CDR2 is SVGAGI. As DNA, the CDR3 is TGTGCCAGCAGTTACGGACAGGGTCCAGGTTGGTCCCAGTACTTC. It is translated as CASSYGQGPGWSQYF.

This chain links TRBV5-1 with TRBJ1-1, with TRBD1 matching 7 bases. Per the germline V gene, CDR1 is SGHRS and CDR2 is YFSETQ. Trimming at V came to 0 bases and at J to 0 bases, leaving 2 bases not matched to a gene. This CDR3 spans 15 amino acids. The CDR3 region is CASSLAGQLNTEAFF. The CDR3, as DNA: TGCGCCAGCAGCTTGGCGGGACAGTTGAACACTGAAGCTTTCTTT.

The chain couples TRBV29-1 to TRBJ1-6; 8 bases map to TRBD1. The CDR3 contains 13 residues. With 5 bases clipped from V and 10 bases from J, the junction kept 7 bases outside the gene matches. The germline gives CDR1 SQVTM, CDR2 ANQGSEA. The DNA of the CDR3 is TGCAGCGTTTTAGACAGGGGAGAGTCACCCCTCCACTTT. It encodes CSVLDRGESPLHF. The full variable domain, with the rest looked up from reference TRBV29-1 and TRBJ1-6, is SAVISQKPSRDICQRGTSLTIQCQVDSQVTMMFWYRQQPGQSLTLIATANQGSEATYESGFVIDKFPISRPNLTFSTLTVSNMSPEDSSIYLCSVLDRGESPLHFGNGTRLTVT.

The table lists this clone with a few counts. The CDR3 bases are TGTGCCAGCAGCTTAACTGGGACAAGCCACGAGCAGTACTTC. Residues: CASSLTGTSHEQYF. The chain couples TRBV7-3 to TRBJ2-7, with D possibly matching TRBD1 (6 bases). This CDR3 contains 14 residues. Germline V gene sequence: CDR1 SGHTA, CDR2 FQGTGA. With 0 bases removed from V and 5 bases from J, the gap between germline ends came to 11 bases. The variable domain in full, completed from reference TRBV7-3 and TRBJ2-7, reads GAGVSQTPSNKVTEKGKYVELRCDPISGHTALYWYRQSLGQGPEFLIYFQGTGAADDSGLPNDRFFAVRPEGSVSTLKIQRTERGDSAVYLCASSLTGTSHEQYFGPGTRLTVT.

This chain joins TRBV5-5 and TRBJ2-7; maybe TRBD1 (6 bases). The V and J ends lost 6 bases and 3 bases respectively, with 19 bases between them. Per the germline V gene, CDR1 is SGHKS and CDR2 is YYEKEE (reference sequence). CDR3 length: 15 amino acids. CDR3 nucleotide sequence: TGTGCCAGCAACCTTAACCCCGGGACACTCTACGAGCAGTACTTC. Translation gives CASNLNPGTLYEQYF.

The rearrangement joins TRBV2 to TRBJ2-3; TRBD1 matches 7 bases. Germline-derived CDR1 and CDR2 are SNHLY and FYNNEI. V lost 5 bases and J lost 1; bases outside the gene matches: 6. The CDR3 totals 15 residues. The CDR3 protein is CASSIGQVGTDTQYF. CDR3 DNA: TGTGCCAGCAGTATCGGACAGGTGGGCACAGATACGCAGTATTTT.

In this sample, this clone turned up once. This chain links TRBV7-2 with TRBJ2-7; 11 bases align to TRBD2. V dropped 5 bases and J dropped 2; count of bases not matched to a gene: 8. The germline V gene has CDR1 SGHTA and CDR2 FQGNSA. The CDR3 has 16 amino acids. This chain's CDR3 is CASSPRLAGGAYEQYF. The CDR3, as DNA: TGTGCCAGCAGCCCTCGGCTAGCGGGGGGAGCCTACGAGCAGTACTTC.

V usage is TRBV6-6 and J usage is TRBJ2-7, with 12 bases matching TRBD1. CDR1 and CDR2 (germline): MNHNY, SVGAGI (reference sequence). The CDR3 extends over 15 amino acids. Trimming took 5 bases from V and 4 from J; bases not matched to a gene: 6. The CDR3 is CASSQPGQGAYEQYF. In nucleotides, the CDR3 is TGTGCCAGCAGTCAACCGGGACAGGGGGCGTACGAGCAGTACTTC.

This clone was seen a few times. The gene calls are TRBV2 and TRBJ2-5; D may be TRBD2 (6 bases). The CDR3 extends over 15 amino acids. Trimming stripped 4 bases from V and 4 bases from J, with 16 bases between. Germline assignment: CDR1 SNHLY and CDR2 FYNNEI. CDR3 bases: TGTGCCAGCAGTGGCGTGGCGGGGATCGCAGAGACCCAGTACTTC. Translated: CASSGVAGIAETQYF.

This clone was recorded only once. The chain's CDR3 is CASSYSGRVKEAFF. The CDR3, as DNA: TGTGCCAGCAGTTACTCGGGCCGAGTGAAGGAAGCTTTCTTT. The rearrangement links TRBV6-2 or TRBV6-3 to TRBJ1-1; D unresolved. CDR3 length equals 14 residues. V lost 0 bases to trimming and J lost 8 bases, with 13 bases between them. CDR1 is MNHEY, CDR2 SVGEGT, per germline.

V gene TRBV13 combines with J gene TRBJ1-3; possible D gene TRBD1, 5 bases. The germline V gene encodes CDR1 PRHDT and CDR2 FYEKMQ (reference sequence). With 5 bases removed from V and 11 bases from J, the gap between germline ends came to 22 bases. The CDR3 consists of 15 residues. CDR3 DNA: TGTGCCAGCAGCACAAACCGTTGGGGCCGGGTGGCCATATATTTT. This sequence encodes CASSTNRWGRVAIYF.